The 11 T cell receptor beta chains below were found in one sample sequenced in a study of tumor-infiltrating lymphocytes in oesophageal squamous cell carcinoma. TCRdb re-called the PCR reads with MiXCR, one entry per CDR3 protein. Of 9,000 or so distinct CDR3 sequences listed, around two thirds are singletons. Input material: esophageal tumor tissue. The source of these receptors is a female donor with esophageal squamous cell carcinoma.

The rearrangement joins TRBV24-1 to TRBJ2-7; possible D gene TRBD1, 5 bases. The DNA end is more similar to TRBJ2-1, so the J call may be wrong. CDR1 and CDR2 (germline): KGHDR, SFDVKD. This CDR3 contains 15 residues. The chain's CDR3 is CATSDTAGNRNEQFF. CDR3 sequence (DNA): TGTGCCACCAGTGATACGGCAGGGAATAGAAATGAGCAGTTCTTC.

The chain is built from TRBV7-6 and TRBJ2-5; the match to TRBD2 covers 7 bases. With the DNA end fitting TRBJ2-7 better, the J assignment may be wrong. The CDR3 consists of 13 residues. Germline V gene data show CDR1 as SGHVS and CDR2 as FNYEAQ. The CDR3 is CASSLGGGYEQYF. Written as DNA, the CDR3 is TGTGCCAGCAGCTTAGGGGGGGGCTACGAGCAGTACTTC.

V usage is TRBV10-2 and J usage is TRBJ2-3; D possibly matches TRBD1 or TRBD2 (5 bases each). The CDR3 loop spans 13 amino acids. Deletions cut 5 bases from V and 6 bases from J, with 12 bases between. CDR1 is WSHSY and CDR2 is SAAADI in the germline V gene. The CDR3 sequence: CASSRDPADTQYF. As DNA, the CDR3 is TGCGCCAGCAGTAGGGACCCTGCGGATACGCAGTATTTT.

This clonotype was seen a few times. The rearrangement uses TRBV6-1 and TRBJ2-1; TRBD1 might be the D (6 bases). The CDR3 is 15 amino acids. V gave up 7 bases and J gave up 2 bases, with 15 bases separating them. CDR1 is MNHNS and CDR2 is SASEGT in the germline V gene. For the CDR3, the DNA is TGTGCCAGCAAAGTCAACAGGGCTACCTACAATGAGCAGTTCTTC. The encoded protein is CASKVNRATYNEQFF.

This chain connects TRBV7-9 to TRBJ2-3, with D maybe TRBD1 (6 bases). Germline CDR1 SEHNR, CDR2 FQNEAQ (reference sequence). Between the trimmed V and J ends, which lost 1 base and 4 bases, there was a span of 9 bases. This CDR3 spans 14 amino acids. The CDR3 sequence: CASSLETGSDTQYF. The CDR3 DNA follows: TGTGCCAGCAGCTTAGAGACAGGTTCAGATACGCAGTATTTT.

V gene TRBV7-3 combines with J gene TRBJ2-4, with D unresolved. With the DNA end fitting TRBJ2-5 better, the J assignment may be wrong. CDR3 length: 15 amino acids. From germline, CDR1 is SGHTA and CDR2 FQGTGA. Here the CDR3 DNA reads TGTGCCAGCAGCTTAAGAGGTAGCACGATGGAGACCCAGTACTTC. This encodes CASSLRGSTMETQYF.

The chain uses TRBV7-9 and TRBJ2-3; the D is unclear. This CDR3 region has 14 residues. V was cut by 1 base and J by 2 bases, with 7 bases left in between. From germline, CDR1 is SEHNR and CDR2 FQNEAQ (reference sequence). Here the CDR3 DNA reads TGTGCCAGCAGCTTAGATACAAACACAGATACGCAGTATTTT. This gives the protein CASSLDTNTDTQYF.

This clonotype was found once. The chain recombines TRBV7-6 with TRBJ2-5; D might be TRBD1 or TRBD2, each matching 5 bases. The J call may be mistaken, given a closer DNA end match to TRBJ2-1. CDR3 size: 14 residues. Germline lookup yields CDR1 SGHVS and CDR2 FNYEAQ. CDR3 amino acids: CASSLSRDPVNQFF. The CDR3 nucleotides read TGTGCCAGCAGCTTAAGCCGGGACCCCGTGAATCAGTTCTTC.

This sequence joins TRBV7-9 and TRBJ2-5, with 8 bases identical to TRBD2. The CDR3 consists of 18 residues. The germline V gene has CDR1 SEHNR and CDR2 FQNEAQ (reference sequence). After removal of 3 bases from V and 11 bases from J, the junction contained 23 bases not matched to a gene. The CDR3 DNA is TGTGCCAGCAGCTTGGGTCGGACTAGCAGAAGCTCCTACAATGAGCAGTACTTC. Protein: CASSLGRTSRSSYNEQYF.

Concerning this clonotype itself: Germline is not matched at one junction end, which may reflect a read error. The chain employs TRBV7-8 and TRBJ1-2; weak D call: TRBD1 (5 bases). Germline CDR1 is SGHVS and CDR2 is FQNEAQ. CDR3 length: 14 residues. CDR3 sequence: CTSSSGRADYGYTF. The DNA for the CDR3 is TGTACCAGCAGCTCGGGACGGGCGGACTATGGCTACACCTTC.

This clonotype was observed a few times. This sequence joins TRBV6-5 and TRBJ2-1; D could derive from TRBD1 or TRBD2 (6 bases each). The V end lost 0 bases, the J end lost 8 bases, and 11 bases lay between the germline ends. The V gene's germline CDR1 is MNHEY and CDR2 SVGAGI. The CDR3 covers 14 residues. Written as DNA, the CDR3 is TGTGCCAGCAGTTACTCGAGGAGGGGGGATGAGCAGTTCTTC. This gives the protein CASSYSRRGDEQFF.